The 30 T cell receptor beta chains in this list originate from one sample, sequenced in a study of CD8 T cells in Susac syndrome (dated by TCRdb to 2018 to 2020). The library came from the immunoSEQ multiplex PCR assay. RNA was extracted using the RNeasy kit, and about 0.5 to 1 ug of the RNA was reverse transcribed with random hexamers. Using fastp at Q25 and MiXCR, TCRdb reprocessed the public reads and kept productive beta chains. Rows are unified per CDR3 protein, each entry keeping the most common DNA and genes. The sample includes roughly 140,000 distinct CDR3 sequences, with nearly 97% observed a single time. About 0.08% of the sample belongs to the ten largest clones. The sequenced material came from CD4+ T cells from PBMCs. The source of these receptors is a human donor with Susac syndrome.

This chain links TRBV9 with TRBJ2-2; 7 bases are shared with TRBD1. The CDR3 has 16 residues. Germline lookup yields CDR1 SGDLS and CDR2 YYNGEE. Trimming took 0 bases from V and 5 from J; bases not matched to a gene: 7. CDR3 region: CASSVAPGTETGELFF. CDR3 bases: TGTGCCAGCAGCGTAGCACCCGGGACAGAGACCGGGGAGCTGTTTTTT.

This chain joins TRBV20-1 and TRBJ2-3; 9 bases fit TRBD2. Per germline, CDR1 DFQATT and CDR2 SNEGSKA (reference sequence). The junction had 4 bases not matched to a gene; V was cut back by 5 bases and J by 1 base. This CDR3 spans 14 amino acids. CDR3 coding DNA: TGCAGTGCTTCTAGCGGGATCGGCACAGATACGCAGTATTTT. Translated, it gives CSASSGIGTDTQYF.

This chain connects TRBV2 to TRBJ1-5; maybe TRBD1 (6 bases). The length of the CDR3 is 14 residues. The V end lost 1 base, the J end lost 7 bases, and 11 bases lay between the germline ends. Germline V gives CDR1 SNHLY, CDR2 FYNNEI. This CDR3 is CASSEGGGGQPQHF. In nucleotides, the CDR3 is TGTGCCAGCAGTGAAGGGGGAGGGGGACAGCCCCAGCATTTT.

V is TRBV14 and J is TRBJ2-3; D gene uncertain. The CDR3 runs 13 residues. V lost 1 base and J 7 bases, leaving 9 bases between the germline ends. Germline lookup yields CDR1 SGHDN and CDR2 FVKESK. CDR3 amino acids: CASSQVPGNTQYF. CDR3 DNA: TGTGCCAGCAGCCAAGTCCCCGGAAATACGCAGTATTTT.

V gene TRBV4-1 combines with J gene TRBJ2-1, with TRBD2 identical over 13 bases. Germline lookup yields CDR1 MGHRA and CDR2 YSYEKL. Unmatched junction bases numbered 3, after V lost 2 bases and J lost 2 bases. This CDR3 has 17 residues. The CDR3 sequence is CASSQTSGGAPYNEQFF. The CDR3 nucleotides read TGCGCCAGCAGCCAAACTAGCGGGGGGGCCCCCTACAATGAGCAGTTCTTC.

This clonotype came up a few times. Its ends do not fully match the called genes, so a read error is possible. The CDR3 region has the DNA TGTGCCAGCAGCTTGGGACAGGGCCCCTACGAGCAGTACTTC. The encoded protein is CASSLGQGPYEQYF. The chain recombines TRBV5-1 with TRBJ2-7; 9 nucleotides align to TRBD1. This CDR3 has 14 amino acids. CDR1 SGHRS and CDR2 YFSETQ come from the germline V gene.

The CDR3 region is CASLDHYGYTF. As DNA, the CDR3 is TGTGCCAGCCTGGATCACTATGGCTACACCTTC. The chain employs TRBV11-2 and TRBJ1-2; no firm D call. The CDR3 is made up of 11 amino acids. Trimming took off 8 bases at V and 3 bases at J, with 7 bases between the two ends. Germline V lookup: CDR1 SGHAT, CDR2 FQNNGV.

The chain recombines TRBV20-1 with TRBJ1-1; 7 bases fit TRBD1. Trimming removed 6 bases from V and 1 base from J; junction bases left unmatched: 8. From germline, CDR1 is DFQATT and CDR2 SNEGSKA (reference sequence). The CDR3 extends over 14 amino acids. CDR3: CSARGGATNTEAFF. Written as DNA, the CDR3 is TGCAGTGCCAGGGGGGGGGCGACGAACACTGAAGCTTTCTTT.

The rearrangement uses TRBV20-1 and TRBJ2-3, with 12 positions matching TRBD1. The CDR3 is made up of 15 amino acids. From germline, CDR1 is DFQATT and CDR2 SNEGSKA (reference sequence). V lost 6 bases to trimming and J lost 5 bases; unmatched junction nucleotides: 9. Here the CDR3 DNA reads TGCAGTGCAGATACCGGGACAGGGGGCCGAGATACGCAGTATTTT. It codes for CSADTGTGGRDTQYF.

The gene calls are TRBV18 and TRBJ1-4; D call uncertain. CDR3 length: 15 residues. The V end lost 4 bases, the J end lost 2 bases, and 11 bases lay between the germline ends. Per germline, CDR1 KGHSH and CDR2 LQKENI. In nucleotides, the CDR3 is TGTGCCAGCTCACGATCAGGAACCACTAATGAAAAACTGTTTTTT. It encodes CASSRSGTTNEKLFF.

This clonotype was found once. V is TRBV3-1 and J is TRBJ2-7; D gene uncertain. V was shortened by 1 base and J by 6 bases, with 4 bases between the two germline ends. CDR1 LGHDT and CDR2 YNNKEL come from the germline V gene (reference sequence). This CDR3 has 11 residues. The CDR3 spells CASSQASEQYF. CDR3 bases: TGTGCCAGCAGCCAAGCGTCCGAGCAGTACTTC.

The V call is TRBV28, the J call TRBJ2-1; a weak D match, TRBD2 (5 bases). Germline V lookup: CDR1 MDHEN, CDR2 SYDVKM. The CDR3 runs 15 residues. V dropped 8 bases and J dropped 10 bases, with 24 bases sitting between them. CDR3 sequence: CASGDTSFGRREQFF. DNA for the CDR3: TGTGCCAGCGGGGATACTAGTTTTGGTCGCCGGGAGCAGTTCTTC.

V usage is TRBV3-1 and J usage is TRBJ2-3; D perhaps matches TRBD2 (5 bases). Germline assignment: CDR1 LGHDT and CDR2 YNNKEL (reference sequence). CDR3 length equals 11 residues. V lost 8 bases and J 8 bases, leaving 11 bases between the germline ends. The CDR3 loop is CASYEGGTQYF. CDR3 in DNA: TGTGCCAGCTACGAGGGTGGTACGCAGTATTTT.

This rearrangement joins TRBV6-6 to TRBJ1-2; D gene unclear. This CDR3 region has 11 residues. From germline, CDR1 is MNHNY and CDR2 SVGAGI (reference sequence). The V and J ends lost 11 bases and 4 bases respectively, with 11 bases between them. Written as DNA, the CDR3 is TGTGCCCTCTGGGCAGCCTATGGCTACACCTTC. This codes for CALWAAYGYTF.

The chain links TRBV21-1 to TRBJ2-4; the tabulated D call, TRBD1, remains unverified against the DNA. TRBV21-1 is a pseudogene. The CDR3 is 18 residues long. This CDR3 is CASSLNGGRPGAKNIQYF. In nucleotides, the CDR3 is TGTGCCAGCAGCCTAAACGGGGGCCGCCCGGGGGCCAAAAACATTCAGTACTTC.

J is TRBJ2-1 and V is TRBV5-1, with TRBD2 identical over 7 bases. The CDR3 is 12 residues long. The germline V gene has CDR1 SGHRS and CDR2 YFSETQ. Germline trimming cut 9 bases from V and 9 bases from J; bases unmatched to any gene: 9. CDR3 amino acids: CATGKRGFEQFF. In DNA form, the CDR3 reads TGCGCCACGGGAAAGCGGGGCTTTGAGCAGTTCTTC.

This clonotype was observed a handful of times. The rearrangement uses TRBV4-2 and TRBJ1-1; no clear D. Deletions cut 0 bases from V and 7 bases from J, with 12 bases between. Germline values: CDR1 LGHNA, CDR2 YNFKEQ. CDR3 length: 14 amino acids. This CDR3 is CASSQDRVPREAFF. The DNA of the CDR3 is TGTGCCAGCAGCCAAGATCGGGTTCCCCGTGAAGCTTTCTTT.

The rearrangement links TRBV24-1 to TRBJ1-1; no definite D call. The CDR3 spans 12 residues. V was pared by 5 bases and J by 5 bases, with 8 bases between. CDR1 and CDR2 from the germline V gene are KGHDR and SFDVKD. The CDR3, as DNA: TGTGCCACCAGTGGTGCGGGGACTGAAGCTTTCTTT. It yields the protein CATSGAGTEAFF.

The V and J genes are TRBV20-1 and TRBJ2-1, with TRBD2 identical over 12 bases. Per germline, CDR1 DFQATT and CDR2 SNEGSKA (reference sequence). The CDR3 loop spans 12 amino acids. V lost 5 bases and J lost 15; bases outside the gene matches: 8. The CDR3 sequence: CSAEPLAGGRFF. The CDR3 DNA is TGCAGTGCTGAACCCCTAGCGGGAGGGCGGTTCTTC.

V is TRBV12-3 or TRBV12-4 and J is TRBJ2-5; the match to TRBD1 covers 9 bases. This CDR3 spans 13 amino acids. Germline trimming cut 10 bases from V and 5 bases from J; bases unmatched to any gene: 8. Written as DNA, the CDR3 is TGTGCCACCCTTGGACAGGGGAGCGAGACCCAGTACTTC. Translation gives CATLGQGSETQYF.

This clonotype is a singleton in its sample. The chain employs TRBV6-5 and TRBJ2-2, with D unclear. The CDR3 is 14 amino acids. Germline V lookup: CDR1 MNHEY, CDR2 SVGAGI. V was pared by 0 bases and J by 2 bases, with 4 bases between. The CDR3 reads CASSYSLNTGELFF. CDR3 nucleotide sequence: TGTGCCAGCAGTTACTCGTTAAACACCGGGGAGCTGTTTTTT.

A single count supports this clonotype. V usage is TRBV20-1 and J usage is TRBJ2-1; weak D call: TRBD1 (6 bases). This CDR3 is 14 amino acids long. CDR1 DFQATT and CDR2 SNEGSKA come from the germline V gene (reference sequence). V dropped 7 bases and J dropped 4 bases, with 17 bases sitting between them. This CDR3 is CSGLDTQGYNEQFF. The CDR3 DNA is TGCAGTGGCCTAGACACCCAGGGGTACAATGAGCAGTTCTTC.

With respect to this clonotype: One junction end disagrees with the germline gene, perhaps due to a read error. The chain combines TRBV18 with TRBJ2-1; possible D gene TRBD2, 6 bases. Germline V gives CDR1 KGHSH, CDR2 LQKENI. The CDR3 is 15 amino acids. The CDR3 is CASSPLAGSYNEQFF. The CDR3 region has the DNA TGTGCCAGCTCGCCACTAGCAGGCTCCTACAATGAGCAGTTCTTC.

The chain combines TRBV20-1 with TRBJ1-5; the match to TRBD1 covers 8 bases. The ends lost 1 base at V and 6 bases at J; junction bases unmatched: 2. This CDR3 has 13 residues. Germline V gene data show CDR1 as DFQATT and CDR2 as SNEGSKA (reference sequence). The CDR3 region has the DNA TGCAGTGCTAGAGGGACAGGGCTTCAGCCCCAGCATTTT. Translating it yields CSARGTGLQPQHF.

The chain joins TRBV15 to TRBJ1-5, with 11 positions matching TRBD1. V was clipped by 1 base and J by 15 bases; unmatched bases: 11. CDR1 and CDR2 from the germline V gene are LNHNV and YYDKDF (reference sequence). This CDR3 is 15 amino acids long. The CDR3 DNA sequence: TGTGCCACCAGCAGAGGGGGACAGGGGGGAGATAGACGGCATTTT. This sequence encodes CATSRGGQGGDRRHF. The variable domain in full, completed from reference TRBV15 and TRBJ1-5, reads DAMVIQNPRYQVTQFGKPVTLSCSQTLNHNVMYWYQQKSSQAPKLLFHYYDKDFNNEADTPDNFQSRRPNTSFCFLDIRSPGLGDTAMYLCATSRGGQGGDRRHFGDGTRLSIL.

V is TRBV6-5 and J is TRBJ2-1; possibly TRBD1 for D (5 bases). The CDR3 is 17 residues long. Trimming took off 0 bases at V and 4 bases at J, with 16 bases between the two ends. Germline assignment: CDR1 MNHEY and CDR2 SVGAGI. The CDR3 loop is CASSYSFSRAIYNEQFF. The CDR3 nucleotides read TGTGCCAGCAGTTACTCGTTTAGCAGGGCAATATACAATGAGCAGTTCTTC.

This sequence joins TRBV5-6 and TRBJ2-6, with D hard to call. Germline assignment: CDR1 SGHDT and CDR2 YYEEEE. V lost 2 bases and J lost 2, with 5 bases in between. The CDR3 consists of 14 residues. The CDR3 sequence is CASSFGPGANVLTF. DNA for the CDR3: TGTGCCAGCAGCTTTGGCCCTGGGGCCAACGTCCTGACTTTC.

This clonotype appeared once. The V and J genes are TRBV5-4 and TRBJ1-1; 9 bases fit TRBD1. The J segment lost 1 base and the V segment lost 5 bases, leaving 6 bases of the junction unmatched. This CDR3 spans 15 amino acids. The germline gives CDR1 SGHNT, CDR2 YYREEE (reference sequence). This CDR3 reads CASRWTGARNTEAFF. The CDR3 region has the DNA TGTGCCAGCAGATGGACAGGGGCACGGAACACTGAAGCTTTCTTT.

CDR3 in DNA: TGTGCCAGCAGTGAAGGCCGGACAGCCTATGGCTACACCTTC. Its protein is CASSEGRTAYGYTF. The chain recombines TRBV6-1 with TRBJ1-2; D is perhaps TRBD1 (6 bases). CDR3 length: 14 residues. CDR1 MNHNS and CDR2 SASEGT come from the germline V gene. Trimming shortened V by 1 base and J by 4 bases, and 10 bases separated the two germline ends.

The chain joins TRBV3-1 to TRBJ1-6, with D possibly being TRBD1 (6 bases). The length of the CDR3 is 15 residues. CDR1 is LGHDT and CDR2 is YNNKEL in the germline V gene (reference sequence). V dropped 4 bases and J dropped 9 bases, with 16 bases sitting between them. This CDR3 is CASSPRVGALSPLHF. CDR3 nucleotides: TGTGCCAGCAGCCCCCGTGTGGGGGCGCTTTCACCCCTCCACTTT. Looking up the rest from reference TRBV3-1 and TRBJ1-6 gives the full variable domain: DTAVSQTPKYLVTQMGNDKSIKCEQNLGHDTMYWYKQDSKKFLKIMFSYNNKELIINETVPNRFSPKSPDKAHLNLHINSLELGDSAVYFCASSPRVGALSPLHFGNGTRLTVT.